This T cell receptor beta chain was recovered during a study of T cell responses to AZD1222 COVID-19 vaccine. The study's findings and limits: It was only after the peak T cell response that any repertoires were sampled. Clonal diversity may have been underestimated, and the donors were mostly white British, with more females than males.

Sequencing used immunoSEQ multiplex PCR; TCRdb keeps in-frame clones, though not all of them. This sample has just over 150,000 clones, with 85% to 95% found just once. The CDR3 loop spans 15 amino acids. Trimming shortened V by 0 bases and J by 3 bases, and 10 bases separated the two germline ends. The germline gives CDR1 SGHRS, CDR2 YFSETQ. A remark on this clone: Its cognate antigen is unknown.

V is TRBV5-1 and J is TRBJ2-1; a possible D gene is TRBD2 (6 bases). The sample here was peripheral blood, taken 28 days after the second AZD1222 dose. This TCR was sampled from an adult who received the AZD1222 COVID-19 vaccine. Here the CDR3 DNA reads TGCGCCAGCAGCTTGGCCTGGGACTTCTACAATGAGCAGTTCTTC. It encodes CASSLAWDFYNEQFF.